A single sample is the source of the 32 T cell receptor beta chains below, sequenced in a study of PD-L1 blockade in urothelial cancer. The assay was immunoSEQ multiplex PCR, and TCRdb's table has in-frame clones only and misses some. Of around 38,000 clones in the sample, 75% to 90% were seen once. Specified time point: pretreatment peripheral blood. This sample comprised PBMCs, obtained around atezolizumab (anti-PD-L1) treatment. All receptors derive from a man between 60 and 70 years old with urothelial cancer.

This sequence joins TRBV18 and TRBJ1-1, with 8 bases identical to TRBD1. From germline, CDR1 is KGHSH and CDR2 LQKENI. The J segment lost 0 bases and the V segment lost 6 bases, leaving 9 bases of the junction unmatched. There are 16 residues in the CDR3. CDR3 bases: TGTGCCAGCTCGCCGGGACAGGCGATCATGAACACTGAAGCTTTCTTT. Its protein is CASSPGQAIMNTEAFF.

The rearrangement uses TRBV7-2 and TRBJ2-7, with TRBD1 as a possible D gene (6 bases). V was pared by 1 base and J by 3 bases, with 10 bases between. This CDR3 region has 14 residues. Germline V gene lookup returns CDR1 SGHTA and CDR2 FQGNSA. CDR3 in amino acids: CASSLDTGSYEQYF. The CDR3, as DNA: TGTGCCAGCAGCTTAGATACAGGGAGCTACGAGCAGTACTTC.

The chain is built from TRBV9 and TRBJ2-2; tentatively, D is TRBD2 (6 bases). CDR1 is SGDLS and CDR2 is YYNGEE in the germline V gene. V lost 4 bases, J lost 7 bases, and 20 bases lay in between. The CDR3 is 16 amino acids. CDR3 sequence (DNA): TGTGCCAGCAGCACGACGGAGGGCGGGTTGGGCGGGGAGCTGTTTTTT. This translates into CASSTTEGGLGGELFF.

V and J are TRBV7-3 and TRBJ1-1; 7 bases map to TRBD1. This CDR3 is built from 14 residues. The germline CDR1 and CDR2 sequences are SGHTA and FQGTGA. Trimming removed 4 bases from V and 3 bases from J; junction bases left unmatched: 5. The CDR3, as DNA: TGTGCCAGCAGCTCTGGGGACAGCTACACTGAAGCTTTCTTT. It encodes CASSSGDSYTEAFF.

In regard to this clone: A read error may produce the germline difference seen at one junction end. The chain combines TRBV6-5 with TRBJ2-3; TRBD1 is a possible D gene (5 bases). Per germline, CDR1 MNHEY and CDR2 SVGAGI. This CDR3 spans 13 amino acids. The CDR3 bases are TGTGCCAGCAGTTACCCAGGGCTAGGGGCTTTCATTTTT. This encodes CASSYPGLGAFIF.

The V gene is TRBV2, the J gene TRBJ1-5; no definite D call. CDR1 is SNHLY, CDR2 FYNNEI, per germline. This CDR3 comprises 13 residues. Trimming stripped 7 bases from V and 4 bases from J, with 11 bases between. The CDR3 protein is CASNLSPNQPQHF. DNA for the CDR3: TGTGCCAGCAACCTAAGTCCAAATCAGCCCCAGCATTTT.

The chain is built from TRBV28 and TRBJ2-1, with 9 bases identical to TRBD2. The CDR3 extends over 16 amino acids. V was clipped by 8 bases and J by 7 bases; unmatched bases: 15. The germline V gene encodes CDR1 MDHEN and CDR2 SYDVKM. DNA for the CDR3: TGTGCCAGCGTGACTCCCAGGGGACTAGCAAGGAATGAGCAGTTCTTC. Residues: CASVTPRGLARNEQFF.

This chain links TRBV5-1 with TRBJ2-5; tentative D call: TRBD1 (7 bases). The germline V gene has CDR1 SGHRS and CDR2 YFSETQ. Deletions cut 2 bases from V and 5 bases from J, with 10 bases between. This CDR3 spans 13 amino acids. Written as DNA, the CDR3 is TGCGCCAGCAGCTTTTCAGGGGGGGAGACCCAGTACTTC. Translated: CASSFSGGETQYF. Full variable domain (outside the CDR3, taken from reference TRBV5-1 and TRBJ2-5): KAGVTQTPRYLIKTRGQQVTLSCSPISGHRSVSWYQQTPGQGLQFLFEYFSETQRNKGNFPGRFSGRQFSNSRSEMNVSTLELGDSALYLCASSFSGGETQYFGPGTRLLVL.

The chain combines TRBV19 with TRBJ1-1; the D is unclear. CDR3 length equals 13 residues. The V and J ends lost 3 bases and 1 base respectively, with 6 bases between them. Per germline, CDR1 LNHDA and CDR2 SQIVND (reference sequence). This CDR3 is CASSINRNTEAFF. CDR3 in DNA: TGTGCCAGTAGTATTAACAGGAACACTGAAGCTTTCTTT.

This clone was picked up a small number of times. The rearrangement links TRBV12-5 to TRBJ2-1; 10 bases fit TRBD2. The germline gives CDR1 LGHNT, CDR2 FRNRAP. The CDR3 consists of 14 residues. Trimming at V came to 6 bases and at J to 5 bases, leaving 4 bases not matched to a gene. CDR3 region: CASGVGLADNEQFF. CDR3 bases: TGTGCTAGTGGGGTCGGACTAGCGGACAATGAGCAGTTCTTC.

The chain employs TRBV9 and TRBJ2-5, with 10 bases lining up with TRBD1. Per germline, CDR1 SGDLS and CDR2 YYNGEE. The CDR3 is 14 amino acids. V shed 3 bases and J 5 bases; nucleotides not matched to a gene: 4. The CDR3 region is CASSEGQGFETQYF. CDR3 bases: TGTGCCAGCAGCGAGGGACAGGGGTTTGAGACCCAGTACTTC. The full variable domain, its missing parts supplied by reference TRBV9 and TRBJ2-5, is DSGVTQTPKHLITATGQRVTLRCSPRSGDLSVYWYQQSLDQGLQFLIQYYNGEERAKGNILERFSAQQFPDLHSELNLSSLELGDSALYFCASSEGQGFETQYFGPGTRLLVL.

The rearrangement joins TRBV6-1 to TRBJ1-2, with TRBD1 as a possible D gene (6 bases). There are 14 residues in the CDR3. The V gene's germline CDR1 is MNHNS and CDR2 SASEGT. V shed 6 bases and J shed 2 bases, with 13 bases lying between them. This CDR3 reads CASSLSQGNYGYTF. The CDR3 DNA follows: TGTGCCAGCAGCCTGTCCCAGGGGAACTATGGCTACACCTTC.

This sequence joins TRBV4-2 and TRBJ1-1; D may be TRBD1 (6 bases). Trimming took off 3 bases at V and 5 bases at J, with 16 bases between the two ends. The CDR3 loop spans 15 amino acids. Germline values: CDR1 LGHNA, CDR2 YNFKEQ. CDR3 in amino acids: CASSQGGQGRTEAFF. CDR3 DNA sequence: TGTGCCAGCAGCCAGGGAGGGCAGGGGAGAACTGAAGCTTTCTTT.

The chain is built from TRBV5-6 and TRBJ1-1; D is possibly TRBD1 (5 bases). Germline V lookup: CDR1 SGHDT, CDR2 YYEEEE. The CDR3 extends over 13 amino acids. V was shortened by 4 bases and J by 7 bases, with 14 bases between the two germline ends. The CDR3 sequence: CASSPGGESEAFF. The CDR3 DNA sequence: TGTGCCAGCAGCCCGGGGGGGGAGAGTGAAGCTTTCTTT.

This sequence joins TRBV7-9 and TRBJ2-5, with 11 bases matching TRBD2. V was clipped by 2 bases and J by 5 bases; unmatched bases: 13. The CDR3 has 18 amino acids. Looked up from germline, CDR1 is SEHNR and CDR2 is FQNEAQ (reference sequence). This chain's CDR3 is CASSLPRGSGRASETQYF. The DNA for the CDR3 is TGTGCCAGCAGCTTACCACGCGGTAGCGGGAGGGCATCGGAGACCCAGTACTTC.

The V call is TRBV25-1, the J call TRBJ1-1; D call uncertain. In germline, CDR1 is MGHDK, CDR2 SYGVNS. Trimming shortened V by 6 bases and J by 7 bases, and 18 bases separated the two germline ends. The CDR3 is 14 amino acids. As DNA, the CDR3 is TGTGCCAGCAGGAGGGTTGGGCAAACGATTGAAGCTTTCTTT. It encodes CASRRVGQTIEAFF. The full variable domain, rest sourced from reference TRBV25-1 and TRBJ1-1, is EADIYQTPRYLVIGTGKKITLECSQTMGHDKMYWYQQDPGMELHLIHYSYGVNSTEKGDLSSESTVSRIRTEHFPLTLESARPSHTSQYLCASRRVGQTIEAFFGQGTRLTVV.

The CDR3 sequence: CASSEARQALTGELFF. The CDR3 DNA reads TGTGCCAGCAGTGAAGCTAGACAGGCTCTAACCGGGGAGCTGTTTTTT. This sequence joins TRBV2 and TRBJ2-2; tentatively, D is TRBD1 (6 bases). Germline CDR1 SNHLY, CDR2 FYNNEI. Trimming left V 0 bases short and J 5 bases short, with 13 bases between. This CDR3 is built from 16 residues.

The rearrangement joins TRBV11-2 to TRBJ2-3; 7 bases are shared with TRBD2. CDR3 length equals 19 residues. V was pared by 1 base and J by 5 bases, with 18 bases of the junction left unmatched. The germline gives CDR1 SGHAT, CDR2 FQNNGV. This CDR3 reads CASSLVFAGRPDFGDTQYF. CDR3 DNA sequence: TGTGCCAGCAGCTTAGTATTTGCCGGGAGGCCAGATTTCGGAGATACGCAGTATTTT.

This chain links TRBV7-2 with TRBJ2-1, with D maybe TRBD1 (6 bases). Per germline, CDR1 SGHTA and CDR2 FQGNSA. V lost 5 bases, J lost 7 bases, and 12 bases lay in between. The CDR3 spans 13 residues. DNA for the CDR3: TGTGCCAGCAGCCCTGGACAGAATAATGAGCAGTTCTTC. Amino acid sequence: CASSPGQNNEQFF.

The CDR3 nucleotides read TGTGCCAGCAGCACCCGGTACGGCTACGAGCAGTACTTC. It yields the protein CASSTRYGYEQYF. This chain joins TRBV13 and TRBJ2-7; D gene unclear. Trimming stripped 5 bases from V and 3 bases from J, with 11 bases between. CDR3 length: 13 residues. CDR1 and CDR2 from the germline V gene are PRHDT and FYEKMQ (reference sequence).

The chain is built from TRBV6-1 and TRBJ2-2; D is possibly TRBD2 (5 bases). Per germline, CDR1 MNHNS and CDR2 SASEGT. V dropped 7 bases and J dropped 4 bases, with 13 bases sitting between them. This CDR3 comprises 14 residues. CDR3 protein: CASNRLAGTGELFF. CDR3 sequence (DNA): TGTGCCAGCAACCGTCTAGCCGGCACCGGGGAGCTGTTTTTT.

There are a few counts of this clone. The rearrangement uses TRBV20-1 and TRBJ2-7, with TRBD2 as a possible D gene (5 bases). Trimming removed 2 bases at V and 4 bases at J, with 6 bases between. From germline, CDR1 is DFQATT and CDR2 SNEGSKA (reference sequence). The CDR3 covers 11 residues. The CDR3 loop is CSARRGYEQYF. CDR3 coding DNA: TGCAGTGCTAGACGGGGTTACGAGCAGTACTTC.

This chain uses TRBV4-1 with TRBJ2-1; 12 nucleotides align to TRBD2. V dropped 4 bases and J dropped 7; count of bases not matched to a gene: 11. Germline values: CDR1 MGHRA, CDR2 YSYEKL. The CDR3 spans 17 residues. CDR3: CASSRGGLAGLGNEQFF. As DNA, the CDR3 is TGCGCCAGCAGCCGAGGTGGACTAGCGGGACTAGGGAATGAGCAGTTCTTC.

This clone has only one observation. CDR3 nucleotides: TGCGCCAGCAGCTTGGCCGTCGGGGAAACCGGGGAGCTGTTTTTT. Residues: CASSLAVGETGELFF. The rearrangement links TRBV5-1 to TRBJ2-2; the D gene is possibly TRBD2 (5 bases). CDR1 is SGHRS and CDR2 is YFSETQ in the germline V gene. With 0 bases removed from V and 5 bases from J, the gap between germline ends came to 11 bases. This CDR3 has 15 residues.

There are a few counts of this clone. A junction end diverges from the germline sequence, so it may reflect a read error. The chain has TRBV19 and TRBJ1-2; 7 bases match TRBD1. The CDR3 has 13 amino acids. Germline CDR1 LNHDA, CDR2 SQIVND (reference sequence). The CDR3 loop is CASTPRDSPSANF. The CDR3 DNA sequence: TGTGCCAGTACCCCCCGGGACAGCCCGAGTGCGAACTTC.

The rearrangement uses TRBV29-1 and TRBJ1-5; D perhaps matches TRBD1 (6 bases). Germline V gene sequence: CDR1 SQVTM, CDR2 ANQGSEA. V was clipped by 4 bases and J by 3 bases, with 13 bases between them. The CDR3 contains 14 residues. The CDR3 DNA is TGCAGCGTTGGGGAGACAGGCCCCAATCAGCCCCAGCATTTT. Encoded protein: CSVGETGPNQPQHF.

Comment on this clone: The sample contains more than one DNA sequence encoding this CDR3. This chain joins TRBV27 and TRBJ2-3, with 8 bases identical to TRBD1. Germline CDR1 and CDR2: MNHEY and SMNVEV (reference sequence). After removal of 6 bases from V and 1 base from J, the junction contained 6 bases not matched to a gene. The CDR3 is 15 amino acids. CDR3 nucleotide sequence: TGTGCCAGCAGCCCCGGGACAGGAGGCACAGATACGCAGTATTTT. It encodes CASSPGTGGTDTQYF.

The J gene is TRBJ1-4, the V gene TRBV10-3, with TRBD1 matching 12 bases. The trim removed 4 bases at V and 0 bases at J, leaving 18 bases unmatched. Germline V gene lookup returns CDR1 ENHRY and CDR2 SYGVKD. CDR3 length: 22 residues. This CDR3 is CAISGSGTGGEVLLSTNEKLFF. CDR3 DNA sequence: TGTGCCATCAGTGGGTCCGGGACAGGGGGCGAGGTTCTCCTTTCAACTAATGAAAAACTGTTTTTT.

This clone was counted a few times. V and J are TRBV4-1 and TRBJ2-7, with 7 nucleotides matching TRBD2. The CDR3 is 18 amino acids. Germline V CDR1 and CDR2: MGHRA, YSYEKL. V lost 2 bases and J lost 3; bases outside the gene matches: 16. This chain's CDR3 is CASSQTDLLGGSDYEQYF. The CDR3 DNA sequence: TGCGCCAGCAGCCAAACCGACCTCTTAGGCGGGAGCGACTACGAGCAGTACTTC.

The chain combines TRBV27 with TRBJ2-7; TRBD1 agrees at 8 bases. The germline V gene encodes CDR1 MNHEY and CDR2 SMNVEV (reference sequence). This CDR3 has 14 residues. The ends lost 5 bases at V and 7 bases at J; junction bases unmatched: 10. CDR3 bases: TGTGCCAGCAGTATCTACGGACAGGGCGGGGAGCAGTACTTC. The encoded protein is CASSIYGQGGEQYF.

V and J are TRBV5-1 and TRBJ1-5; D is undetermined. The CDR3 has 15 residues. CDR1 and CDR2 (germline): SGHRS, YFSETQ. The V gene lost 5 bases and the J gene lost 0 bases, with 12 bases spanning the gap. The CDR3 region is CASSSEGYSNQPQHF. The DNA of the CDR3 is TGCGCCAGCAGTTCAGAGGGCTATAGCAATCAGCCCCAGCATTTT.

V is TRBV5-1 and J is TRBJ2-1, with 8 bases aligning to TRBD1. The CDR3 totals 14 residues. Germline V gene data show CDR1 as SGHRS and CDR2 as YFSETQ. Trimming cost V 2 bases and J 10 bases; bases outside gene matches: 8. The DNA of the CDR3 is TGCGCCAGCAGCTTCCAGGGGGCGAGTAGCGAGCAGTTCTTC. Encoded protein: CASSFQGASSEQFF.